Below, 7 T cell receptor beta chains from the same sample are listed, as sequenced in a study of shared clonotypes between healthy human individuals. Sequencing was performed with immunoSEQ multiplex PCR; in TCRdb, only in-frame clones are kept and a portion is missing. The repertoire holds some 1 million clones, with approximately 68% as singletons. The source material was memory CD4+ T cells sorted from blood. The sample's subset: CD45RA-negative fraction. These receptors were collected from a young man in good health.

This clone has a count of ten or more. The genes are TRBV4-1 and TRBJ1-1, with D possibly TRBD1 on 6 matching bases. Looked up from germline, CDR1 is MGHRA and CDR2 is YSYEKL. V lost 2 bases and J lost 0, with 10 bases in between. The CDR3 contains 15 residues. The CDR3 nucleotides read TGCGCCAGCAGCCAACGACAGGCCATGAACACTGAAGCTTTCTTT. Amino acid sequence: CASSQRQAMNTEAFF.

Concerning this clone: This CDR3 is also generated by other DNA sequences in the sample. The chain is built from TRBV7-9 and TRBJ2-3, with a weak D call TRBD2 (6 bases). Per germline, CDR1 SEHNR and CDR2 FQNEAQ (reference sequence). With 3 bases removed from V and 3 bases from J, the gap between germline ends came to 7 bases. The length of the CDR3 is 13 residues. The CDR3 protein is CASSLGGTDTQYF. The CDR3 DNA reads TGTGCCAGCAGCTTGGGGGGAACAGATACGCAGTATTTT.

There are a few counts of this clone. V and J are TRBV5-1 and TRBJ2-1; D is perhaps TRBD2 (5 bases). CDR3 size: 14 residues. The germline CDR1 and CDR2 sequences are SGHRS and YFSETQ. The germline V and J ends were trimmed by 3 bases and 0 bases, with 7 bases remaining between them. This chain's CDR3 is CASSSEDSYNEQFF. The CDR3, as DNA: TGCGCCAGCAGCTCGGAGGACTCCTACAATGAGCAGTTCTTC.

A remark on this clone: The identical CDR3 is also encoded by other nucleotide sequences in the sample. V and J are TRBV6-1 and TRBJ2-5; 12 bases are a match to TRBD2. This CDR3 is 16 amino acids long. Germline lookup yields CDR1 MNHNS and CDR2 SASEGT. The ends lost 1 base at V and 3 bases at J; junction bases unmatched: 3. This CDR3 is CASSEVTSGGKETQYF. CDR3 DNA sequence: TGTGCCAGCAGTGAAGTTACTAGCGGGGGGAAAGAGACCCAGTACTTC.

The CDR3 DNA follows: TGCGCCAGCAGGCCCGGGGGGGGACGGGTCCATACGCAGTATTTT. Protein: CASRPGGGRVHTQYF. V gene TRBV10-2 combines with J gene TRBJ2-3, with TRBD2 identical over 8 bases. The CDR3 is 15 amino acids. Germline V gives CDR1 WSHSY, CDR2 SAAADI. V dropped 6 bases and J dropped 7; count of bases not matched to a gene: 12.

The V and J genes are TRBV11-3 and TRBJ1-4; TRBD1 matches 12 bases. The V and J ends lost 6 bases and 10 bases, in that order; junction bases with no gene match: 6. This CDR3 contains 14 residues. The germline V gene has CDR1 SGHNT and CDR2 YENEEA. The DNA for the CDR3 is TGTGCCAGCAGTACCGGGACAGGGGGCGCAAAACTGTTTTTT. Residues: CASSTGTGGAKLFF.

The gene calls are TRBV29-1 and TRBJ2-2, with no clear D. V lost 6 bases, J lost 0 bases, and 11 bases lay in between. CDR3 length equals 14 residues. Germline-derived CDR1 and CDR2 are SQVTM and ANQGSEA. DNA of the CDR3: TGCAGCGTGAATCTGGGAACGAACACCGGGGAGCTGTTTTTT. Translation gives CSVNLGTNTGELFF.